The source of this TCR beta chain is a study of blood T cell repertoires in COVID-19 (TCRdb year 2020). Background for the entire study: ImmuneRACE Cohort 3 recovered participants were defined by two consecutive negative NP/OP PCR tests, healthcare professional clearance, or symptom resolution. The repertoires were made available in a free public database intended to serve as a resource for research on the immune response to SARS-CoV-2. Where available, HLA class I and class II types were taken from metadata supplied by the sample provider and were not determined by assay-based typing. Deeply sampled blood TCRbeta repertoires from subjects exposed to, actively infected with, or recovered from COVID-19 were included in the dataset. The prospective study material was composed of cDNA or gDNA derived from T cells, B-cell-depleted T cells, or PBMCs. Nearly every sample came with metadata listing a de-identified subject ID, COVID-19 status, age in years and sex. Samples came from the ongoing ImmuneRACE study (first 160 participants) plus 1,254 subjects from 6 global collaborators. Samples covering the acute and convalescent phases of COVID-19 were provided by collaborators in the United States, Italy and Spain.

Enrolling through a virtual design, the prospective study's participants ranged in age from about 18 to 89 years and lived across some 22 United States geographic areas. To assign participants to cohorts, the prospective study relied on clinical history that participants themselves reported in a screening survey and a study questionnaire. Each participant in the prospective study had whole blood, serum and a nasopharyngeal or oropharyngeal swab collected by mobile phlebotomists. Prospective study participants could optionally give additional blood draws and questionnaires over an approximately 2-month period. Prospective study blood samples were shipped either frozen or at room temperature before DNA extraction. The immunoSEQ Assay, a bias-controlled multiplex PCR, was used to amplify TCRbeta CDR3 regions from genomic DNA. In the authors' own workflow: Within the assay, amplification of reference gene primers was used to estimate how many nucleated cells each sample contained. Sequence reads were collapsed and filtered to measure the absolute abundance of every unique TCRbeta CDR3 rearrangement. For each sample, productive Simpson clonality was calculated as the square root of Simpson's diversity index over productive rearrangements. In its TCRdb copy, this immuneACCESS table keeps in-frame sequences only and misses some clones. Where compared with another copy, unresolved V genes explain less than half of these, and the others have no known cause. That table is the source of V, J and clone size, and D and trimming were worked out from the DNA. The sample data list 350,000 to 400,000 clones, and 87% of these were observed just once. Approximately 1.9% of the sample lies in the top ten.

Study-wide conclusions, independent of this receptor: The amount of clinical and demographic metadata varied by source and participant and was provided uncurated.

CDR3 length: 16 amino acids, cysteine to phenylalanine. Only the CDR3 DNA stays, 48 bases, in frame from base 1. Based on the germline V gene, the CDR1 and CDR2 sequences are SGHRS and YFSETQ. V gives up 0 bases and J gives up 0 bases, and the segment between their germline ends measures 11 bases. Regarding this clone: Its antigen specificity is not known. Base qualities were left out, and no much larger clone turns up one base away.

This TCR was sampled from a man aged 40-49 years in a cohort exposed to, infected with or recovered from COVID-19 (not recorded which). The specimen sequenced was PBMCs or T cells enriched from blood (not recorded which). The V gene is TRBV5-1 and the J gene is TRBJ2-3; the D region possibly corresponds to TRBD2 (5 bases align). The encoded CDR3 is CASSLVSSSSTDTQYF. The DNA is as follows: TGCGCCAGCAGCTTGGTATCTAGCAGTAGCACAGATACGCAGTATTTT. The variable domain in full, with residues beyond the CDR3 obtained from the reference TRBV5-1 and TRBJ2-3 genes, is KAGVTQTPRYLIKTRGQQVTLSCSPISGHRSVSWYQQTPGQGLQFLFEYFSETQRNKGNFPGRFSGRQFSNSRSEMNVSTLELGDSALYLCASSLVSSSSTDTQYFGPGTRLTVL.